These 15 T cell receptor beta chains share one sample of origin, sequenced in a study of beta chain features in type 1 diabetes. As every portion of the isolated RNA was reverse transcribed, the sequencing read expressed TCRB transcripts. Method: immunoSEQ multiplex PCR; TCRdb's copy keeps in-frame clones and lacks some. The table shows fewer than 900,000 clones, with 17% occurring only once. Material: naive CD4+ T cells from blood. Receptors were obtained from a woman between 18 and 29 years old in good health.

Remarks on this clone: Other nucleotide sequences in the sample specify the same CDR3. The gene calls are TRBV5-1 and TRBJ2-3, with 7 bases matching TRBD2. J lost 3 bases, V lost 4 bases, and 8 bases had no gene match. The CDR3 spans 15 residues. Germline assignment: CDR1 SGHRS and CDR2 YFSETQ. The CDR3 DNA sequence: TGCGCCAGCAGCCCCGGGGCGGGAGCGACAGATACGCAGTATTTT. As protein: CASSPGAGATDTQYF.

The rearrangement uses TRBV30 and TRBJ2-7, with 12 bases identical to TRBD2. The germline V gene has CDR1 GTSNPN and CDR2 SVGIG (reference sequence). The CDR3 totals 18 residues. The V segment lost 2 bases and the J segment 0 bases; nucleotides outside the gene matches: 11. CDR3 nucleotides: TGTGCCTGGAGTCCGACTAGCGGGAGTCGCTCGAGCTCCTACGAGCAGTACTTC. This encodes CAWSPTSGSRSSSYEQYF.

The chain combines TRBV27 with TRBJ2-1; 13 bases fit TRBD2. The germline gives CDR1 MNHEY, CDR2 SMNVEV (reference sequence). The CDR3 is made up of 16 amino acids. V lost 3 bases and J lost 6; bases outside the gene matches: 5. The DNA of the CDR3 is TGTGCCAGCAGTTTTGATAGGACTAGCGGGAGCAATGAGCAGTTCTTC. Residues: CASSFDRTSGSNEQFF.

The gene calls are TRBV5-6 and TRBJ2-1; D call uncertain. The V gene's germline CDR1 is SGHDT and CDR2 YYEEEE. Trimming left V 4 bases short and J 2 bases short, with 16 bases between. The CDR3 consists of 16 residues. The CDR3 DNA reads as TGTGCCAGCAGCACTCTCGGAGCGTCCACCTACAATGAGCAGTTCTTC. Translated, it gives CASSTLGASTYNEQFF.

This chain uses TRBV19 with TRBJ2-2; 7 positions agree with TRBD1. V lost 9 bases, J lost 7 bases, and 11 bases stayed unmatched. From germline, CDR1 is LNHDA and CDR2 SQIVND (reference sequence). CDR3 length: 14 amino acids. Here the CDR3 DNA reads TGTGCCAGCCAGTGGCCAGGGGGTTACGGGGAGCTGTTTTTT. This gives the protein CASQWPGGYGELFF.

The V gene is TRBV9, the J gene TRBJ1-2; D uncertain. CDR3 length: 13 amino acids. Germline V gene lookup returns CDR1 SGDLS and CDR2 YYNGEE. Between the trimmed V and J ends, which lost 0 bases and 8 bases, there was a span of 11 bases. The CDR3 DNA sequence: TGTGCCAGCAGCGTAGAAGTAGGGAAGGGCTACACCTTC. It is translated as CASSVEVGKGYTF.

This clone has only a few counts. The gene calls are TRBV29-1 and TRBJ2-2, with D unclear. The germline V gene has CDR1 SQVTM and CDR2 ANQGSEA. The CDR3 has 12 amino acids. The chain's CDR3 is CIVSRTTGELFF. CDR3 coding DNA: TGCATAGTTTCTAGGACCACCGGGGAGCTGTTTTTT.

The V and J genes are TRBV6-5 and TRBJ2-2; D not resolved. The CDR3 is 15 amino acids. Trimming left V 2 bases short and J 3 bases short, with 10 bases between. The germline gives CDR1 MNHEY, CDR2 SVGAGI. CDR3 region: CASSYDWAHTGELFF. The DNA for the CDR3 is TGTGCCAGCAGTTACGATTGGGCCCACACCGGGGAGCTGTTTTTT.

The chain links TRBV5-1 to TRBJ2-5; 11 bases match TRBD2. Germline assignment: CDR1 SGHRS and CDR2 YFSETQ. The length of the CDR3 is 14 residues. With V trimmed by 4 bases and J by 5 bases, 4 bases remained unmatched. CDR3 sequence: CASSTLAGGETQYF. CDR3 coding DNA: TGCGCCAGCAGCACCCTAGCGGGAGGCGAGACCCAGTACTTC.

In its sample, this clone was seen a few times. The sample has other DNA sequences that encode this CDR3 too. This sequence joins TRBV7-2 and TRBJ2-2; D is unresolved. This CDR3 spans 15 amino acids. Per germline, CDR1 SGHTA and CDR2 FQGNSA. Trimming took 3 bases from V and 1 from J, leaving 9 bases between them. The CDR3 DNA reads as TGTGCCAGCAGCTTCGGTGGCCTGAACACCGGGGAGCTGTTTTTT. This translates into CASSFGGLNTGELFF.

This rearrangement joins TRBV28 to TRBJ2-2; tentative D call: TRBD1 (6 bases). Germline-derived CDR1 and CDR2 are MDHEN and SYDVKM. The CDR3 spans 16 residues. V was clipped by 2 bases and J by 5 bases, with 15 bases between them. CDR3 in amino acids: CASSLHSAGATGELFF. CDR3 DNA: TGTGCCAGCAGTTTACACAGCGCAGGGGCGACCGGGGAGCTGTTTTTT.

This clone was seen a single time. V gene TRBV21-1 combines with J gene TRBJ2-2. TRBV21-1 is tagged as a pseudogene. CDR3 length: 18 residues. The CDR3 DNA is TGTGCCAGCAGCATTTGGAATCTGGGATCTAAGAACACCGGGGAGCTGTTTTTT. Translated, it gives CASSIWNLGSKNTGELFF.

This clone has only a few counts. This sequence joins TRBV2 and TRBJ2-7, with 7 positions matching TRBD1. Germline trimming cut 7 bases from V and 4 bases from J; bases unmatched to any gene: 10. From germline, CDR1 is SNHLY and CDR2 FYNNEI. There are 14 residues in the CDR3. Written as DNA, the CDR3 is TGTGCCAGCAAGGGGGCTCCCGGAGCTTACGAGCAGTACTTC. Its translation is CASKGAPGAYEQYF.

This clone was counted a few times. V is TRBV10-3 and J is TRBJ2-5; TRBD1 matches 9 bases. The DNA matches TRBJ2-7 better at its end, which makes the J call doubtful. Per germline, CDR1 ENHRY and CDR2 SYGVKD. The CDR3 covers 12 residues. The chain's CDR3 is CAISRTGVEQYF. The CDR3 bases are TGTGCCATCAGCCGGACAGGGGTCGAGCAGTACTTC.

This clone was seen a handful of times. V is TRBV12-5 and J is TRBJ2-3; a possible D gene is TRBD1 (5 bases). V gave up 4 bases and J gave up 0 bases, with 8 bases separating them. Looked up from germline, CDR1 is LGHNT and CDR2 is FRNRAP. There are 14 residues in the CDR3. This CDR3 is CASGYGASTDTQYF. CDR3 nucleotides: TGTGCTAGTGGTTATGGGGCTAGCACAGATACGCAGTATTTT.